This is a list of T cell receptor beta chains from one sample in a study of blood T cell repertoires in COVID-19. Generated by immunoSEQ multiplex PCR, the TCRdb table keeps only in-frame clones and is missing some. This sample has fewer than 70,000 clones; about 88% occur once, and the top ten carry 12%. The sequenced sample consisted of peripheral blood. Receptors were obtained from a human donor in a cohort sampled during active COVID-19. Both conserved end residues are part of each CDR3. The D gene is left open where the match is weak. Size is omitted from some rows. Given values are once, few, many or a class for expanded clones.

j_call: TRBJ2-5
clone_size: .
d_call: TRBD1
v_call: TRBV10-1
cdr3_aa: CAKDRGPETQYF
cdr3_nt: TGCGCCAAGGACAGGGGGCCAGAGACCCAGTACTTC

j_call: TRBJ2-6
clone_size: .
d_call: .
v_call: TRBV18
cdr3_aa: CASSPTGSGANVLTF
cdr3_nt: TGTGCCAGCTCACCGACAGGCTCTGGGGCCAACGTCCTGACTTTC

j_call: TRBJ1-2
clone_size: once
d_call: TRBD1
v_call: TRBV28
cdr3_aa: CASRDHRGGAYGYTF
cdr3_nt: TGTGCCAGCAGGGACCACAGGGGCGGGGCCTATGGCTACACCTTC

j_call: TRBJ2-7
clone_size: .
d_call: TRBD2
v_call: TRBV7-2
cdr3_aa: CASSSLPSSGEGLYEQYF
cdr3_nt: TGTGCCAGCAGCTCACTACCGTCCAGCGGGGAGGGCCTCTACGAGCAGTACTTC

j_call: TRBJ2-1
clone_size: .
d_call: .
v_call: TRBV18
cdr3_aa: CASSGDSNEQFF
cdr3_nt: TGTGCCAGCTCAGGTGACAGCAATGAGCAGTTCTTC

j_call: TRBJ1-2
clone_size: .
d_call: .
v_call: TRBV6-6
cdr3_aa: CASSSSHGNYGYTF
cdr3_nt: TGTGCCAGCAGTTCATCCCACGGGAACTATGGCTACACCTTC

j_call: TRBJ1-5
clone_size: .
d_call: .
v_call: TRBV24-1
cdr3_aa: CATSDGVGNQPQHF
cdr3_nt: TGTGCCACCAGTGACGGGGTGGGCAATCAGCCCCAGCATTTT

j_call: TRBJ1-6
clone_size: .
d_call: TRBD1
v_call: TRBV5-5
cdr3_aa: CASSSGQGNSNSPLHF
cdr3_nt: TGTGCCAGCAGCTCTGGACAGGGTAACTCTAATTCACCCCTCCACTTT

j_call: TRBJ2-7
clone_size: .
d_call: .
v_call: TRBV5-5
cdr3_aa: CASSPETSSYEQYF
cdr3_nt: TGTGCCAGCAGCCCCGAAACTAGCAGCTACGAGCAGTACTTC

j_call: TRBJ1-2
clone_size: .
d_call: TRBD1
v_call: TRBV6-6
cdr3_aa: CASRPGTGGNYGYTF
cdr3_nt: TGTGCCAGCAGACCCGGGACAGGGGGTAACTATGGCTACACCTTC

j_call: TRBJ1-1
clone_size: .
d_call: .
v_call: TRBV5-4
cdr3_aa: CASSFRRTEEAFF
cdr3_nt: TGTGCCAGCAGCTTTCGCCGGACAGAGGAAGCTTTCTTT

j_call: TRBJ1-6
clone_size: once
d_call: .
v_call: TRBV28
cdr3_aa: CASSPPSDSNSPLHF
cdr3_nt: TGTGCCAGCAGTCCTCCGTCGGACAGTAATTCACCCCTCCACTTT

j_call: TRBJ1-6
clone_size: few
d_call: .
v_call: TRBV28
cdr3_aa: CASSFGGSYNSPLHF
cdr3_nt: TGTGCCAGCAGTTTTGGCGGGAGTTATAATTCACCCCTCCACTTT

j_call: TRBJ2-1
clone_size: once
d_call: TRBD2
v_call: TRBV5-1
cdr3_aa: CASSILAGGPDEQFF
cdr3_nt: TGCGCCAGCAGCATTCTAGCGGGAGGGCCAGATGAGCAGTTCTTC

j_call: TRBJ1-2
clone_size: .
d_call: .
v_call: TRBV12-3/TRBV12-4
cdr3_aa: CASSTSGRGYTF
cdr3_nt: TGTGCCAGCAGTACCTCAGGTCGAGGCTACACCTTC

j_call: TRBJ2-2
clone_size: .
d_call: TRBD1
v_call: TRBV10-3
cdr3_aa: CAISTGANTGELFF
cdr3_nt: TGTGCCATCAGTACAGGGGCGAACACCGGGGAGCTGTTTTTT

j_call: TRBJ2-3
clone_size: .
d_call: .
v_call: TRBV9
cdr3_aa: CASSDSSSSRDTQYF
cdr3_nt: TGTGCCAGCAGTGATTCTAGCAGCTCCAGGGATACGCAGTATTTT

j_call: TRBJ2-7
clone_size: .
d_call: TRBD1
v_call: TRBV28
cdr3_aa: CASSYGQGTREQYF
cdr3_nt: TGTGCCAGCAGCTATGGACAGGGCACCCGCGAGCAGTACTTC

j_call: TRBJ2-3
clone_size: .
d_call: TRBD2
v_call: TRBV5-1
cdr3_aa: CASSLKLAGGPGRGDTQYF
cdr3_nt: TGCGCCAGCAGCTTGAAACTAGCGGGAGGGCCTGGTAGAGGAGATACGCAGTATTTT

j_call: TRBJ2-1
clone_size: .
d_call: .
v_call: TRBV18
cdr3_aa: CASSPSQDNEQFF
cdr3_nt: TGTGCCAGCTCACCAAGTCAGGACAATGAGCAGTTCTTC

j_call: TRBJ2-4
clone_size: .
d_call: .
v_call: TRBV29-1
cdr3_aa: CSVLGTQPFGIQYF
cdr3_nt: TGCAGCGTTCTGGGGACACAGCCCTTTGGGATTCAGTACTTC

j_call: TRBJ2-7
clone_size: .
d_call: .
v_call: TRBV28
cdr3_aa: CASSFRGTGEQYF
cdr3_nt: TGTGCCAGCAGTTTCCGGGGGACGGGCGAGCAGTACTTC

j_call: TRBJ1-1
clone_size: .
d_call: .
v_call: TRBV19
cdr3_aa: CASNTGANTEAFF
cdr3_nt: TGTGCCAGTAATACGGGAGCGAACACTGAAGCTTTCTTT

j_call: TRBJ2-3
clone_size: .
d_call: .
v_call: TRBV19
cdr3_aa: CASSTSRGKTDTQYF
cdr3_nt: TGTGCCAGTAGTACCTCTCGGGGGAAGACAGATACGCAGTATTTT

j_call: TRBJ1-1
clone_size: .
d_call: .
v_call: TRBV5-1
cdr3_aa: CASRVQGNTEAFF
cdr3_nt: TGCGCCAGCAGGGTACAGGGGAACACTGAAGCTTTCTTT

j_call: TRBJ2-7
clone_size: .
d_call: TRBD2
v_call: TRBV5-6
cdr3_aa: CASSSGLAGYYEQYF
cdr3_nt: TGTGCCAGCAGCTCGGGACTAGCGGGATACTACGAGCAGTACTTC